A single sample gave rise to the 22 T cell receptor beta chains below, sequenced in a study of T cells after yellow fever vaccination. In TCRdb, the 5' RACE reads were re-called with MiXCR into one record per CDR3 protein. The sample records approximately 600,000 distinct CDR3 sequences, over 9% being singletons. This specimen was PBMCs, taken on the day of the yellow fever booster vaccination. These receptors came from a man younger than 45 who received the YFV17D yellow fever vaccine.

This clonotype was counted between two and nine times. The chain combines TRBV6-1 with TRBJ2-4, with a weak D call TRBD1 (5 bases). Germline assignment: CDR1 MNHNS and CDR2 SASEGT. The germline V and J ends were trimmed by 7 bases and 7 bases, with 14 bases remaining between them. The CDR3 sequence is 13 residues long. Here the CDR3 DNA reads TGTGCCAGCAAGGTCGACAGTATGAACATTCAGTACTTC. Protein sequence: CASKVDSMNIQYF.

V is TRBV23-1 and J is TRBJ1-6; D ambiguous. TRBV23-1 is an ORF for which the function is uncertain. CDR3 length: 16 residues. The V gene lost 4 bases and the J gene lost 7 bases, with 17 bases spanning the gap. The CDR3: CASSRNGVQYNSPLHF. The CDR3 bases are TGCGCCAGCAGTCGAAATGGGGTCCAGTACAATTCACCCCTCCACTTT.

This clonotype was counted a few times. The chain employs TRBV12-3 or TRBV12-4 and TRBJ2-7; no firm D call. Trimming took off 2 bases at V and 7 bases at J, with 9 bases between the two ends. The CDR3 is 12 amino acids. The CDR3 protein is CASSLTSWEQYF. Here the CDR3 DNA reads TGTGCCAGCAGTTTAACCTCTTGGGAGCAGTACTTC.

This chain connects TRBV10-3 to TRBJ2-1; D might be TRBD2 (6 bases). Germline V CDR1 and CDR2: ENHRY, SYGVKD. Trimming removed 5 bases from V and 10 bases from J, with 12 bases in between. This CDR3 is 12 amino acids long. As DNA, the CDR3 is TGTGCCATCAGTCTTGGAGGGCTCGAGCAGTTCTTC. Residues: CAISLGGLEQFF.

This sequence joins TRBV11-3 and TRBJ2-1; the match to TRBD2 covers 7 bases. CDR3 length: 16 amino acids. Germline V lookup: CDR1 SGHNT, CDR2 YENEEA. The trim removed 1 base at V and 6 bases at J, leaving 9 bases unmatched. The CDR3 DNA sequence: TGTGCCAGCAGCTTAGCGGGGCGGGAGTTCGGCAATGAGCAGTTCTTC. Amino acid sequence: CASSLAGREFGNEQFF.

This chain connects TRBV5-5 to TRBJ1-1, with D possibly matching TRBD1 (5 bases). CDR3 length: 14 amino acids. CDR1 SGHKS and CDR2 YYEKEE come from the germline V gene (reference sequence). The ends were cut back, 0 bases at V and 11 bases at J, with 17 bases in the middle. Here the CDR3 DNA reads TGTGCCAGCAGCTTGGTCGTTACAGGCCCCACGGCTTTCTTT. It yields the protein CASSLVVTGPTAFF.

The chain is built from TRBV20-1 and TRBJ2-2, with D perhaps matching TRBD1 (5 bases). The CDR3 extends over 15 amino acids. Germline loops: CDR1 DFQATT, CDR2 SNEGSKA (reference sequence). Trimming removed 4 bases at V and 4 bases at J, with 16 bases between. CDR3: CSAINPRVATGELFF. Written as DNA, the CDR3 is TGCAGTGCTATAAACCCCAGGGTGGCCACCGGGGAGCTGTTTTTT.

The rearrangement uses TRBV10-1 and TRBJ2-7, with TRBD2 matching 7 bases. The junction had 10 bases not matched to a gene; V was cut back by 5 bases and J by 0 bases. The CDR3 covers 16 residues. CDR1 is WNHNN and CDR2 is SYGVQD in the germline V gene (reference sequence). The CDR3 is CASSFSREVSSYEQYF. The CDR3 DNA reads TGCGCCAGCAGTTTCTCCCGGGAGGTCAGCTCCTACGAGCAGTACTTC.

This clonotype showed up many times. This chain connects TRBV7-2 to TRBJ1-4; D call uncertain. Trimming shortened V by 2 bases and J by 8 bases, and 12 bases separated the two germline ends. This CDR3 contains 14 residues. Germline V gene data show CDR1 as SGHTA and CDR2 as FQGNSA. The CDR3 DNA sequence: TGTGCCAGCAGCTTATCGGCAGTCTACGAAAAACTGTTTTTT. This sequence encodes CASSLSAVYEKLFF.

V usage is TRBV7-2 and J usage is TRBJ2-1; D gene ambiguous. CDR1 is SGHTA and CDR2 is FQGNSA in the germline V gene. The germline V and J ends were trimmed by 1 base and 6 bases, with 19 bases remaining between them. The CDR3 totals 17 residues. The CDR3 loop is CASSLVMSDSPRNEQFF. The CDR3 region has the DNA TGTGCCAGCAGCTTAGTGATGAGCGACTCCCCCCGCAATGAGCAGTTCTTC.

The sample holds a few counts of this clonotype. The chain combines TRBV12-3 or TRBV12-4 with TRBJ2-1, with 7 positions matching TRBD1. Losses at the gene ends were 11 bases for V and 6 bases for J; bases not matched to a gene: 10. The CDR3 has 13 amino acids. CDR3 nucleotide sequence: TGTGCCTCCTCTGAGGGACAGTCCAATGAGCAGTTCTTC. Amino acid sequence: CASSEGQSNEQFF.

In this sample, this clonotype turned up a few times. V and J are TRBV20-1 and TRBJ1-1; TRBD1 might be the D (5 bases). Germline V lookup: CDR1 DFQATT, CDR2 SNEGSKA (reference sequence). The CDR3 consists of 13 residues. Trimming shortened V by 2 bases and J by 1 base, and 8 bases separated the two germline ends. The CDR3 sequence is CSARQGRNTEAFF. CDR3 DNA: TGCAGTGCTAGACAGGGTAGGAACACTGAAGCTTTCTTT.

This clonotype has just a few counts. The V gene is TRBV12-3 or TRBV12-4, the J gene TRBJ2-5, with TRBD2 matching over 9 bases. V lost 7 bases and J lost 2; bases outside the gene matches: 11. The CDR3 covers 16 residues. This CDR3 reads CASTASRLAVQETQYF. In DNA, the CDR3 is TGTGCCAGCACCGCCTCAAGACTAGCGGTACAAGAGACCCAGTACTTC.

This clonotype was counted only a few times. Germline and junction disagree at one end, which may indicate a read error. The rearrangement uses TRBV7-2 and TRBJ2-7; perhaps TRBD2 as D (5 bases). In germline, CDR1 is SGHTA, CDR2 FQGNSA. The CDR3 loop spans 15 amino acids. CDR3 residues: CATSLGWRSTYEQYF. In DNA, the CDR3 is TGTGCCACCAGCTTGGGTTGGAGGTCCACCTACGAGCAGTACTTC.

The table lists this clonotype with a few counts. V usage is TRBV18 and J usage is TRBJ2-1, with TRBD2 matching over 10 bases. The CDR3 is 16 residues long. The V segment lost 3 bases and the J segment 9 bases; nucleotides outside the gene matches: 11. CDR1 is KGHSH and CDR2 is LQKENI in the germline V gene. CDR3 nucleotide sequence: TGTGCCAGCTCACCCCAACTACTAGCGGGAACGCTTGAGCAGTTCTTC. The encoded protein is CASSPQLLAGTLEQFF.

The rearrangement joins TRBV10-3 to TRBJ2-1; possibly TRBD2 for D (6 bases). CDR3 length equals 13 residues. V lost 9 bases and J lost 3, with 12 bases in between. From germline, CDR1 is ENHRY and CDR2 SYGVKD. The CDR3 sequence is CAIRTMDYNEQFF. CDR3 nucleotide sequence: TGTGCCATTAGGACTATGGACTACAATGAGCAGTTCTTC.

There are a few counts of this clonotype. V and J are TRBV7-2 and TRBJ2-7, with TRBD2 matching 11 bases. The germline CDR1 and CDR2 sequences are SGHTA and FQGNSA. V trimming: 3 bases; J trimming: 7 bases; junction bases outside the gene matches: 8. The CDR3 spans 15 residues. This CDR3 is CASSLLAGGPGEQYF. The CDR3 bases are TGTGCCAGCAGCTTGTTAGCGGGAGGGCCGGGAGAGCAGTACTTC.

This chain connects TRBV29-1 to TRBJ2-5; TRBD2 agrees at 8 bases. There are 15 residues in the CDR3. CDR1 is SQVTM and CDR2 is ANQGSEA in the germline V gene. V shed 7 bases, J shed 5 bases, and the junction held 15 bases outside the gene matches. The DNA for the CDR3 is TGCAGCGCCAGGGGTTGGGCGGGAGGAGAGGAGACCCAGTACTTC. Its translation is CSARGWAGGEETQYF. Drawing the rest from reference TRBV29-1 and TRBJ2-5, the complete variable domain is SAVISQKPSRDICQRGTSLTIQCQVDSQVTMMFWYRQQPGQSLTLIATANQGSEATYESGFVIDKFPISRPNLTFSTLTVSNMSPEDSSIYLCSARGWAGGEETQYFGPGTRLLVL.

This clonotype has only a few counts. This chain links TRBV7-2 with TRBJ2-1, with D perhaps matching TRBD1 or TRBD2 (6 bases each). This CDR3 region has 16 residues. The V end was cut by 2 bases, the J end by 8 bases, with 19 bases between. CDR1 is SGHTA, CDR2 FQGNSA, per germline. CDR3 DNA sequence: TGTGCCAGCAGCTTAACCCCTTGGGCAGGGGAGGATGAGCAGTTCTTC. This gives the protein CASSLTPWAGEDEQFF.

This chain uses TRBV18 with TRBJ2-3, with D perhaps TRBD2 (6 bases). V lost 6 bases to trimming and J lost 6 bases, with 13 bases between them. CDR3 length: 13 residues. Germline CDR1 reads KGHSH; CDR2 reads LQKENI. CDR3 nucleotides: TGTGCCAGCTCCCCGGGACTTTACGATACGCAGTATTTT. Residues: CASSPGLYDTQYF.

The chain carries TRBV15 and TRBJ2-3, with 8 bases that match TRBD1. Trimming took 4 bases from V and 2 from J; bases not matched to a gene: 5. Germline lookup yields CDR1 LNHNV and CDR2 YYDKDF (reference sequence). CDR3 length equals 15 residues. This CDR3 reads CATSKGQGLTDTQYF. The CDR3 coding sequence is TGTGCCACCAGCAAAGGACAGGGTCTCACAGATACGCAGTATTTT. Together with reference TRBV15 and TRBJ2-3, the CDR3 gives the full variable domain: DAMVIQNPRYQVTQFGKPVTLSCSQTLNHNVMYWYQQKSSQAPKLLFHYYDKDFNNEADTPDNFQSRRPNTSFCFLDIRSPGLGDTAMYLCATSKGQGLTDTQYFGPGTRLTVL.

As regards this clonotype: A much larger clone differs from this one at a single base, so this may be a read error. This chain's CDR3 is CASSPLEEQFF. As DNA, the CDR3 is TGTGCCAGCAGTCCCCTGGAGGAGCAGTTCTTC. The genes are TRBV12-3 or TRBV12-4 and TRBJ2-1; D remains ambiguous. The CDR3 runs 11 residues. The ends were cut back, 5 bases at V and 10 bases at J, with 9 bases in the middle.